The table lists the clone carrying this T cell receptor beta chain with a count of one. What it binds is unknown. These data are taken from a study of cytomegalovirus exposure and HLA in healthy donors. Assay: immunoSEQ multiplex PCR; the TCRdb copy retains only in-frame clones and omits some. The sample comprises about 98,000 clones, approximately 90% of which are singletons, and 3% to 4% rests with the top ten. General observations from the study: The authors listed 150 to 200 TCR beta chains as cytomegalovirus-associated.

The CDR3 is made up of 15 amino acids. Trimming at V came to 8 bases and at J to 9 bases, leaving 11 bases not matched to a gene. Germline CDR1 MNHEY, CDR2 SVGAGI. The chain combines TRBV6-5 with TRBJ2-1; 12 nucleotides align to TRBD2. The sequencing sample was made of PBMCs. This clonotype originated in a woman under 40 in good health and CMV-seronegative. CDR3 protein: CASFKLAGGRSEQFF. CDR3 DNA: TGTGCCAGCTTCAAGCTAGCGGGAGGGCGGAGTGAGCAGTTCTTC.